These T cell receptor beta chains were read from a single sample in a study of T cells in Graves' hyperthyroidism and ophthalmopathy. TCRdb recomputed calls from the multiplex PCR reads with MiXCR, one row per CDR3 protein. The data contain roughly 400,000 distinct CDR3 sequences, around a sixth of them singletons. Sequencing was done on a sample of blood. The receptor source for this set is a woman younger than 35 with Graves' hyperthyroidism that later progressed to Graves' ophthalmopathy. Both conserved end residues are part of each CDR3. The order of the fields is V gene, J gene, clone size, CDR3 protein. Size tells how often a clone was seen (once, few, many) or the class of an expanded clone, and some rows leave it out.

v_call: TRBV29-1; j_call: TRBJ2-4; clone_size: few; cdr3_aa: CSVEVLPGQGGLAKNIQYF
v_call: TRBV20-1; j_call: TRBJ1-1; clone_size: few; cdr3_aa: CSAPLGGVAFF
v_call: TRBV12-3/TRBV12-4; j_call: TRBJ2-7; clone_size: many; cdr3_aa: CASSLSWTGSAYEQYF
v_call: TRBV5-1; j_call: TRBJ2-7; clone_size: few; cdr3_aa: CASSTSGGEGYEQYF
v_call: TRBV4-1; j_call: TRBJ2-3; clone_size: NA; cdr3_aa: CASSQDPGGTWNSGLTDTQYF
v_call: TRBV7-3; j_call: TRBJ2-1; clone_size: many; cdr3_aa: CASSLNNNEQFF
v_call: TRBV12-3/TRBV12-4; j_call: TRBJ2-5; clone_size: few; cdr3_aa: CASTRAGTVQETQYF
v_call: TRBV4-1; j_call: TRBJ2-7; clone_size: NA; cdr3_aa: CASSQVESDEQYF
v_call: TRBV28; j_call: TRBJ2-3; clone_size: many; cdr3_aa: CASTTVGASRTDTQYF
v_call: TRBV3-1; j_call: TRBJ1-1; clone_size: NA; cdr3_aa: CASSQDLGRSVLNTEAFF
v_call: TRBV28; j_call: TRBJ1-5; clone_size: few; cdr3_aa: CASSTGQGRKPQHF
v_call: TRBV7-2; j_call: TRBJ2-1; clone_size: many; cdr3_aa: CASSLAADEQFF